These T cell receptor beta chains were read from a single sample in a study of T cells in localized non-small cell lung cancer. The repertoire was sequenced with immunoSEQ multiplex PCR; TCRdb's copy has only in-frame clones and lacks some. The profile covers tens of thousands of clones, with 88% appearing a single time and 20% to 25% taken by the ten largest. The sequences come from peripheral blood, collected before any cancer treatment. These receptors were obtained from a woman aged 35-75 years with stage I squamous cell lung carcinoma. Both conserved end residues are part of each CDR3. D genes are given only for firm matches. Rows give clone size only sometimes, using once, few, many, or a class for an expanded clone.

CDR3 protein: CASSQVWGAGNTIYF
CDR3 DNA: TGTGCCAGCAGCCAAGTTTGGGGGGCTGGAAACACCATATATTTT
V gene: TRBV14
J gene: TRBJ1-3
clone size: -
D gene: -

CDR3 protein: CASKNTPGDTQYF
CDR3 DNA: TGTGCCAGCAAAAACACCCCGGGGGATACGCAGTATTTT
V gene: TRBV6-1
J gene: TRBJ2-3
clone size: -
D gene: -

CDR3 protein: CASSLGTVYEQYF
CDR3 DNA: TGTGCCAGCAGCTTAGGGACAGTTTACGAGCAGTACTTC
V gene: TRBV7-6
J gene: TRBJ2-7
clone size: few
D gene: -

CDR3 protein: CASSVQGGTEAFF
CDR3 DNA: TGTGCCAGCAGCGTACAGGGTGGAACTGAAGCTTTCTTT
V gene: TRBV9
J gene: TRBJ1-1
clone size: -
D gene: -

CDR3 protein: CASSLIGGQETQYF
CDR3 DNA: TGTGCCAGCAGCTTAATAGGAGGACAAGAGACCCAGTACTTC
V gene: TRBV7-8
J gene: TRBJ2-5
clone size: -
D gene: -

CDR3 protein: CASSGRTGPSSGNTIYF
CDR3 DNA: TGTGCCAGCTCGGGCAGGACAGGACCATCTTCTGGAAACACCATATATTTT
V gene: TRBV18
J gene: TRBJ1-3
clone size: -
D gene: TRBD1

CDR3 protein: CASSTAPNEQFF
CDR3 DNA: TGTGCCAGTAGTACCGCCCCGAATGAGCAGTTCTTC
V gene: TRBV19
J gene: TRBJ2-1
clone size: once
D gene: -

CDR3 protein: CATSLGQGYEQYF
CDR3 DNA: TGTGCCACCAGCCTGGGACAGGGCTACGAGCAGTACTTC
V gene: TRBV15
J gene: TRBJ2-7
clone size: -
D gene: TRBD1

CDR3 protein: CASSLGTNGGYTF
CDR3 DNA: TGTGCCAGCAGCTTGGGGACCAATGGGGGCTACACCTTC
V gene: TRBV7-6
J gene: TRBJ1-2
clone size: -
D gene: -

CDR3 protein: CAISGYTDTQYF
CDR3 DNA: TGTGCCATCAGTGGCTACACAGATACGCAGTATTTT
V gene: TRBV10-3
J gene: TRBJ2-3
clone size: -
D gene: -

CDR3 protein: CASKALSNEKLFF
CDR3 DNA: TGTGCCAGCAAAGCCCTATCTAATGAAAAACTGTTTTTT
V gene: TRBV2
J gene: TRBJ1-4
clone size: -
D gene: -

CDR3 protein: CASSISSFFKQPQHF
CDR3 DNA: TGTGCCAGTAGTATTTCGAGCTTCTTTAAGCAGCCCCAGCATTTT
V gene: TRBV19
J gene: TRBJ1-5
clone size: -
D gene: -

CDR3 protein: CASSLVVGVPTDGYTF
CDR3 DNA: TGTGCCAGCAGCCTAGTCGTGGGGGTCCCGACGGATGGCTACACCTTC
V gene: TRBV5-4
J gene: TRBJ1-2
clone size: once
D gene: -

CDR3 protein: CASSLGHALNKDEQYF
CDR3 DNA: TGCGCCAGCAGCTTGGGACACGCTCTCAATAAGGACGAGCAGTACTTC
V gene: TRBV5-1
J gene: TRBJ2-7
clone size: once
D gene: -

CDR3 protein: CASSLRQGTTEAFF
CDR3 DNA: TGTGCCAGCAGCCTTCGACAGGGGACGACTGAAGCTTTCTTT
V gene: TRBV7-9
J gene: TRBJ1-1
clone size: -
D gene: TRBD1

CDR3 protein: CAWARATYYGYTF
CDR3 DNA: TGTGCCTGGGCCAGGGCCACTTACTATGGCTACACCTTC
V gene: TRBV30
J gene: TRBJ1-2
clone size: -
D gene: -

CDR3 protein: CASSRRSSSRGRFGQPQHF
CDR3 DNA: TGCGCCAGCAGTCGTCGCAGTTCAAGCAGGGGGCGCTTTGGTCAGCCCCAGCATTTT
V gene: TRBV23-1
J gene: TRBJ1-5
clone size: -
D gene: TRBD1

CDR3 protein: CASKLGRGLNYGYTF
CDR3 DNA: TGTGCCAGCAAATTGGGCAGGGGCCTGAACTATGGCTACACCTTC
V gene: TRBV27
J gene: TRBJ1-2
clone size: -
D gene: -

CDR3 protein: CAWSPIGTGEAFF
CDR3 DNA: TGTGCCTGGAGTCCCATCGGGACAGGTGAAGCTTTCTTT
V gene: TRBV30
J gene: TRBJ1-1
clone size: -
D gene: TRBD1

CDR3 protein: CASSQTGNYGYTF
CDR3 DNA: TGCGCCAGCAGCCAAACAGGGAACTATGGCTACACCTTC
V gene: TRBV4-1
J gene: TRBJ1-2
clone size: -
D gene: -

CDR3 protein: CAWSRSGGTYEQYF
CDR3 DNA: TGTGCCTGGAGTCGGTCAGGGGGGACCTACGAGCAGTACTTC
V gene: TRBV30
J gene: TRBJ2-7
clone size: -
D gene: -

CDR3 protein: CASSRNSLAGVEQYF
CDR3 DNA: TGTGCCAGCAGCCGAAACAGCCTAGCGGGGGTCGAGCAGTACTTC
V gene: TRBV5-6
J gene: TRBJ2-7
clone size: -
D gene: TRBD2

CDR3 protein: CASSFHFRESAPLHF
CDR3 DNA: TGCGCCAGCAGCTTTCATTTCCGGGAGTCGGCACCCCTCCACTTT
V gene: TRBV5-1
J gene: TRBJ1-6
clone size: -
D gene: -

CDR3 protein: CASSVGVWDTQYF
CDR3 DNA: TGTGCCAGCAGCGTAGGGGTCTGGGATACGCAGTATTTT
V gene: TRBV9
J gene: TRBJ2-3
clone size: once
D gene: -

CDR3 protein: CASSLRTDNTGELFF
CDR3 DNA: TGCGCCAGCAGCCTCAGGACAGACAACACCGGGGAGCTGTTTTTT
V gene: TRBV5-1
J gene: TRBJ2-2
clone size: -
D gene: -

CDR3 protein: CASRGLSYEQYF
CDR3 DNA: TGTGCCAGCAGGGGCCTCTCCTACGAGCAGTACTTC
V gene: TRBV27
J gene: TRBJ2-7
clone size: -
D gene: -

CDR3 protein: CANPNQPQHF
CDR3 DNA: TGTGCCAACCCGAATCAGCCCCAGCATTTT
V gene: TRBV21-1
J gene: TRBJ1-5
clone size: -
D gene: -

CDR3 protein: CASSPSMDEQFF
CDR3 DNA: TGTGCCAGCTCACCAAGCATGGATGAGCAGTTCTTC
V gene: TRBV18
J gene: TRBJ2-1
clone size: few
D gene: -

CDR3 protein: CAISERDGYGYTF
CDR3 DNA: TGTGCCATCAGTGAGCGGGATGGCTATGGCTACACCTTC
V gene: TRBV10-3
J gene: TRBJ1-2
clone size: few
D gene: -